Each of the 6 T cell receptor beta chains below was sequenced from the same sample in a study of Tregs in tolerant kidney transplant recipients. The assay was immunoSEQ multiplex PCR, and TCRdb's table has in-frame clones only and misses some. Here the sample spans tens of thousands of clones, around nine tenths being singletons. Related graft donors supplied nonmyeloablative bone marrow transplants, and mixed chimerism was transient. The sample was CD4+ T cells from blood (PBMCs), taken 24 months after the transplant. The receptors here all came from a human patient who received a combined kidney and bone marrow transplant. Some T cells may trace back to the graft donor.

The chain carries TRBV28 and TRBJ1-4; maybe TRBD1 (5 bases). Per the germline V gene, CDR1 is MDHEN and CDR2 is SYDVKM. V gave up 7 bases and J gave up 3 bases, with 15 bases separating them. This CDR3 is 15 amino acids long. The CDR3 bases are TGTGCCAGCAACGCTAGGACAATTCCTAATGAAAAACTGTTTTTT. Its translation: CASNARTIPNEKLFF.

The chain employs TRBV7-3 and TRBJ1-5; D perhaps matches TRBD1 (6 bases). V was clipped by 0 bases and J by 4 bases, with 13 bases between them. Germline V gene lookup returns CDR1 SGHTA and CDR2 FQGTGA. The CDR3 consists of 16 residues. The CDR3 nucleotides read TGTGCCAGCAGCTTAACCCAGGGGAGCCTAAATCAGCCCCAGCATTTT. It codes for CASSLTQGSLNQPQHF.

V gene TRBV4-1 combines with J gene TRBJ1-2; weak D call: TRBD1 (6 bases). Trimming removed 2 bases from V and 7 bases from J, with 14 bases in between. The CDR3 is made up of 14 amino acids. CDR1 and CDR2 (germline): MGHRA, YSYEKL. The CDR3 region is CASSQPGATAGYTF. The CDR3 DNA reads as TGCGCCAGCAGCCAACCAGGGGCGACAGCTGGCTACACCTTC.

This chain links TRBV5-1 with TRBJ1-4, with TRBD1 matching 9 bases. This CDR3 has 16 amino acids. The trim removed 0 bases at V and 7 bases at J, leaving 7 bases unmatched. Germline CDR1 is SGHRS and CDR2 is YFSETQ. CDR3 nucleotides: TGCGCCAGCAGCTTGGGGCGGGACAGGGTTTTTGAAAAACTGTTTTTT. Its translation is CASSLGRDRVFEKLFF.

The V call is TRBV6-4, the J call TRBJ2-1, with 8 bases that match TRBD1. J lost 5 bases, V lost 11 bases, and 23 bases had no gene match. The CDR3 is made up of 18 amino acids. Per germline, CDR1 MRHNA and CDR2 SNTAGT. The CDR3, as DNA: TGTGCCGCCAGGACAGGGCTCTGTAGGTGCATCGGGAACAATGAGCAGTTCTTC. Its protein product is CAARTGLCRCIGNNEQFF.

CDR3 in DNA: TGCGCCAGCAGTCACGGACTAGCGGGTCTTCAAGAGACCCAGTACTTC. Its translation is CASSHGLAGLQETQYF. V usage is TRBV4-1 and J usage is TRBJ2-5; TRBD2 matches 11 bases. The J segment lost 2 bases and the V segment lost 6 bases, leaving 8 bases of the junction unmatched. The CDR3 is made up of 16 amino acids. Germline V gene sequence: CDR1 MGHRA, CDR2 YSYEKL.